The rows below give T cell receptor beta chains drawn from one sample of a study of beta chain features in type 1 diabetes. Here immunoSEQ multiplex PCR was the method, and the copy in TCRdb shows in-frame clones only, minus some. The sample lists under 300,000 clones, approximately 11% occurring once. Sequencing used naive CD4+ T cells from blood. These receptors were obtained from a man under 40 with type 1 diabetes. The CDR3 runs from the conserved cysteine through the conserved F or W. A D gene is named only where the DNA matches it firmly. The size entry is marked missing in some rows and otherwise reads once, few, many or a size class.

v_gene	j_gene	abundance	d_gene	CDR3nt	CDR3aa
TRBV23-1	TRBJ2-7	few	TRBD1	TGCGCCAGACCTGTCGACAGGGGGTTCCACGAGCAGTACTTC	CARPVDRGFHEQYF
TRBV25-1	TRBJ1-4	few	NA	TGTGCCAGCAGTTCCAGAGGAGGGAGTAATGAAAAACTGTTTTTT	CASSSRGGSNEKLFF
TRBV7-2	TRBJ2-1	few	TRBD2	TGTGCCAGCAGCTTAGCGCATAGCGGGAATGAGCAGTTCTTC	CASSLAHSGNEQFF
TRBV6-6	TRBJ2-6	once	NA	TGTGCCAGCAGTTACCGGGGTACGGGGGCCAACGTCCTGACTTTC	CASSYRGTGANVLTF
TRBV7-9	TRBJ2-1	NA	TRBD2	TGTGCCAGCAGCCCAGGACTAGCGGTGGGTAATGAGCAGTTCTTC	CASSPGLAVGNEQFF
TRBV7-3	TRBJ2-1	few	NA	TGTGCCAGCAGCTTAAGTGAGCCCTACAATGAGCAGTTCTTC	CASSLSEPYNEQFF
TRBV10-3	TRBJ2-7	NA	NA	TGTGCCACCCGGGACTCGAGCTCCTACGAGCAGTACTTC	CATRDSSSYEQYF
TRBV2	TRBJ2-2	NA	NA	TGTGCCAGCAGACGGTACGGGGAGCTGTTTTTT	CASRRYGELFF
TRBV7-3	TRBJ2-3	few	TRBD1	TGTGCCAGCAGCTCCGGGGACAGGGTGGGTACGCAGTATTTT	CASSSGDRVGTQYF
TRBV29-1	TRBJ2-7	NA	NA	TGCAGCGTCCAGGGGAGTTCCTACGAGCAGTACTTC	CSVQGSSYEQYF
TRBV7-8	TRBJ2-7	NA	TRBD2	TGTGCCAGCAGCCAGACGGGGGGAATAAGTGGGGGAAATCACTTC	CASSQTGGISGGNHF
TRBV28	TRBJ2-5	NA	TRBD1	TGTGCCAGCAGTTTAGGGACAGTCCAAGAGACCCAGTACTTC	CASSLGTVQETQYF
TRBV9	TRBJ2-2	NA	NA	TGTGCCAGCAGCGAGGAAGGGACTGCCTTAGGCCGGGAGCTGTTTTTT	CASSEEGTALGRELFF
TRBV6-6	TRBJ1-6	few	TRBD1	TGTGCCAGCAGTTACCAGGGGGCCTTACTCCACTTT	CASSYQGALLHF
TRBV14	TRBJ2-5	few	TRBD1	TGTGCCAGCAGCCAAGGGACAGGGCGATCTGTTGACCAGTACTTC	CASSQGTGRSVDQYF
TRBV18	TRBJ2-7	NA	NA	TGTGCCAGCTCACTAGATTCCTACGAGCAGTACTTC	CASSLDSYEQYF
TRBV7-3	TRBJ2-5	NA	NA	TGTGCCAGCAGCCAACGAGCCGGGTGGGAGACCCAGTACTTC	CASSQRAGWETQYF
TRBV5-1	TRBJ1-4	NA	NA	TGCGCCAGCAGCGGCACAGGGATTGCTAATGAAAAACTGTTTTTT	CASSGTGIANEKLFF
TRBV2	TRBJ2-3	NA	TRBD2	TGTGCCAGCATATTAGCGGGGAGCACAGATACGCAGTATTTT	CASILAGSTDTQYF
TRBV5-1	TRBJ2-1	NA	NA	TGCGCCAGCAGCTTGGGCGGGGCAACCTACAATGAGCAGTTCTTC	CASSLGGATYNEQFF
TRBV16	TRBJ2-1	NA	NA	TGTGCCAGCAGCCAATCTCTGTACAATGAGCAGTTCTTC	CASSQSLYNEQFF
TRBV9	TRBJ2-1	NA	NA	TGTGCCAGCAGTCCGGACGGGCTCAGGGACAATGAGCAGTTCTTC	CASSPDGLRDNEQFF
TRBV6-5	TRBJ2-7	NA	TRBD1	TGTGCCAGCGCGAAGACAGGGATCTACGAGCAGTACTTC	CASAKTGIYEQYF
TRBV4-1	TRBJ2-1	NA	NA	TGCGCCAGCAGCCAAGATCCACAGGTGCGATACAATGAGCAGTTCTTC	CASSQDPQVRYNEQFF